Listed below are T cell receptor beta chains from one sample, sequenced in a study of cytomegalovirus exposure and HLA in healthy donors. Sequencing used immunoSEQ multiplex PCR; TCRdb keeps in-frame clones, though not all of them. The sample includes over 150,000 clones, 80% to 85% seen only once; the top ten take roughly 0.99%. Sequencing was carried out using PBMCs. These TCRs come from a girl aged 2 to 10 in good health and CMV-seropositive. Both conserved end residues are part of each CDR3. D genes are given only for firm matches. Clone size appears in some rows only: once, few, many, or a class for an expanded clone.

size	J	D	length	V	CDR3	DNA
few	TRBJ2-6	-	17	TRBV28	CASSARQLPSGANVLTF	TGTGCCAGCAGCGCCAGGCAGCTTCCCTCTGGGGCCAACGTCCTGACTTTC
-	TRBJ2-2	TRBD2	15	TRBV18	CASSPPAGGTGELFF	TGTGCCAGCTCACCTCCCGCGGGAGGGACCGGGGAGCTGTTTTTT
once	TRBJ2-7	-	13	TRBV7-3	CASSFGRVNEQYF	TGTGCCAGCAGCTTCGGCAGGGTGAACGAGCAGTACTTC
few	TRBJ1-5	-	15	TRBV7-9	CASSPDGKENQPQHF	TGTGCCAGCAGCCCCGACGGGAAGGAGAATCAGCCCCAGCATTTT
-	TRBJ1-5	-	14	TRBV6-6	CASSPVALNQPQHF	TGTGCCAGCAGTCCCGTAGCCCTAAATCAGCCCCAGCATTTT
-	TRBJ2-5	-	15	TRBV4-1	CASSPQHREMETQYF	TGCGCCAGCAGCCCCCAACACAGGGAAATGGAGACCCAGTACTTC
once	TRBJ1-2	TRBD1	14	TRBV6-1	CASSDRTGGEGYTF	TGTGCCAGCAGTGATAGGACAGGGGGCGAGGGCTACACCTTC
-	TRBJ2-7	TRBD2	17	TRBV28	CASSLVAGGRRSYEQYF	TGTGCCAGCAGTTTGGTAGCGGGAGGTAGGAGGTCCTACGAGCAGTACTTC
-	TRBJ2-4	TRBD2	16	TRBV5-4	CASSFPLAGVVDIQYF	TGTGCCAGCAGCTTTCCCCTAGCGGGAGTGGTAGACATTCAGTACTTC
-	TRBJ2-7	-	16	TRBV28	CASSLSGGRIFYEQYF	TGTGCCAGCAGTTTATCGGGTGGGAGAATCTTTTACGAGCAGTACTTC
-	TRBJ2-1	TRBD2	14	TRBV9	CASSVGLAGFEQFF	TGTGCCAGCAGCGTAGGACTAGCGGGTTTTGAGCAGTTCTTC